These 6 T cell receptor beta chains came from one sample sequenced in a study of OX40 agonist ivuxolimab in advanced cancers. The method was immunoSEQ multiplex PCR; TCRdb's version includes in-frame clones alone and lacks a portion of them. The sample includes about 27,000 clones, around 80% of them seen just once. The specimen comprised CD4+ or CD8+ T cells sorted from blood, sampled in a trial of the OX40 agonist ivuxolimab. Receptor source: an adult with an advanced solid tumor such as melanoma, head and neck, liver or kidney cancer.

The genes are TRBV7-6 and TRBJ2-1; D possibly corresponds to TRBD1 (6 bases). Germline values: CDR1 SGHVS, CDR2 FNYEAQ. Trimming shortened V by 7 bases and J by 1 base, and 14 bases separated the two germline ends. The CDR3 covers 15 residues. CDR3 region: CASTQGGLSYNEQFF. The CDR3 bases are TGTGCCAGCACCCAAGGGGGTCTGTCCTACAATGAGCAGTTCTTC.

The chain uses TRBV5-1 and TRBJ2-2; weak D call: TRBD1 (6 bases). Germline V gene sequence: CDR1 SGHRS, CDR2 YFSETQ. This CDR3 contains 14 residues. The V gene lost 5 bases and the J gene lost 0 bases, with 8 bases spanning the gap. CDR3 residues: CASSRTANTGELFF. CDR3 coding DNA: TGCGCCAGCAGTCGGACAGCGAACACCGGGGAGCTGTTTTTT.

The chain couples TRBV27 to TRBJ2-1; D may correspond to TRBD1 or TRBD2 (5 bases each). Per the germline V gene, CDR1 is MNHEY and CDR2 is SMNVEV (reference sequence). The CDR3 totals 15 residues. The V end was cut by 5 bases, the J end by 6 bases, with 17 bases between. CDR3 sequence reads: CASSPQGGGSNEQFF. Here the CDR3 DNA reads TGTGCCAGCAGTCCTCAGGGTGGTGGGAGCAATGAGCAGTTCTTC.

The sample holds a few counts of this clone. The CDR3 reads CASSWGTGLLDYGYTF. The CDR3 DNA is TGTGCCAGCAGCTGGGGGACAGGGCTATTAGACTATGGCTACACCTTC. This chain uses TRBV5-6 with TRBJ1-2; 9 bases agree with TRBD1. The CDR3 is made up of 16 amino acids. Germline CDR1 and CDR2: SGHDT and YYEEEE. The trim removed 3 bases at V and 3 bases at J, leaving 9 bases unmatched.

This sequence joins TRBV11-2 and TRBJ2-7, with D perhaps assigned TRBD1 or TRBD2 (6 bases each). Germline V gene sequence: CDR1 SGHAT, CDR2 FQNNGV. This CDR3 is built from 13 residues. Between the trimmed V and J ends, which lost 1 base and 5 bases, there was a span of 9 bases. DNA of the CDR3: TGTGCCAGCAGCTTAGGGGGGGCCAACGAGCAGTACTTC. Its protein is CASSLGGANEQYF.

As for this clone: A single base separates this from a much larger clone, so it may be a read error. The chain combines TRBV6-6 with TRBJ1-5; 9 bases map to TRBD1. In germline, CDR1 is MNHNY, CDR2 SVGAGI (reference sequence). This CDR3 has 15 residues. The CDR3 DNA is TGTGCCAGCAGTAACCGGGACAGGGAATCTCAGCCCCAGCGTTTT. Translated, it gives CASSNRDRESQPQRF.